Sequencing of this T cell receptor (beta chain) was carried out in a study of tumor and adjacent non-tumor tissue in lung cancer. Three rounds of nested PCR, following a modified ARM-PCR protocol, produced the TCRbeta library. TCRdb recomputed calls from the multiplex PCR reads with MiXCR, one row per CDR3 protein. The sample holds around 120,000 distinct CDR3 sequences; 66% are singletons and the top ten take 10% to 15%. RNA was extracted from bulk tissue without any cell sorting. Study-level points and caveats: Patients with more diverse tumor TCRs had worse survival. Tumor repertoires had a smaller top 100 clone share than normal lung. Tumor tissue had significantly higher TCR diversity than normal lung.

A word on this clonotype: The antigen is unknown. At one of its ends the junction is not consistent with the germline gene, which may arise from a read error.

Germline assignment: CDR1 SGHAT and CDR2 FQNNGV. The CDR3 has 15 residues. Sequenced input: lung tumor tissue. J is TRBJ2-3 and V is TRBV11-2, with 7 bases fitting TRBD1. The J call may be incorrect, as the DNA end agrees better with TRBJ1-5. The TCR sequence derives from a young man with non-small cell lung cancer. In DNA, the CDR3 is TGTACCAGCAGCACCTGGGAGGGGGCAGGGGATACGCAGCATTTT. Its protein product is CTSSTWEGAGDTQHF.